The following is a T cell receptor (beta chain) sequence with its context. Original analysis: Nucleated cell number was recorded as an estimate derived from reference gene primer amplification. Repertoires were generated with immunoSEQ multiplex PCR, while TCRdb's copy carries only in-frame clones and drops some. V, J and clone size are taken as reported in that table, and D and trimming were inferred from the DNA itself. Of 160,000 or so clones listed, 82% are singletons. The data were obtained in a study of blood T cell repertoires in COVID-19. The overall study: Some COVID-19 samples were acute and others convalescent; all came from the United States, Italy and Spain.

The V end lost 0 bases, the J end lost 5 bases, and 18 bases lay between the germline ends. CDR1 and CDR2 (germline): LNHNV, YYDKDF (reference sequence). The CDR3 is made up of 17 amino acids. The sequenced material came from peripheral blood. The source is a woman aged 70-85 years with acute or convalescent COVID-19. This chain links TRBV15 with TRBJ2-3; possibly TRBD1 for D (6 bases). CDR3 sequence: CATSRDGGQGVGDTQYF. The CDR3 DNA reads as TGTGCCACCAGCAGAGATGGGGGCCAGGGAGTAGGAGATACGCAGTATTTT.